One sample yielded the 5 T cell receptor beta chains listed below, sequenced in a study of blood T cells in healthy people across ages. A second roughly 6 to 12 cycle PCR used barcoded and J-beta primers. From the 5' RACE reads, TCRdb called clonotypes with MiXCR, one entry per CDR3 protein. The sample has 550,000 to 800,000 distinct CDR3 sequences; about 21% are singletons. The sequenced sample consisted of blood. These receptors were collected from a man between 65 and 79 years old in good health.

This clonotype was detected once. The CDR3 DNA reads as TGTGCCAGCAGCTTAGAGGATCCGGGACTAGGATCCTCCTACGAGCAGTACTTC. Translated: CASSLEDPGLGSSYEQYF. This chain uses TRBV7-2 with TRBJ2-7; 8 bases align to TRBD2. Germline loops: CDR1 SGHTA, CDR2 FQGNSA. The V gene end was trimmed by 1 base and the J gene end by 0 bases; junction bases not matched to a gene: 11. This CDR3 is built from 18 residues.

The sample holds a few counts of this clonotype. The rearrangement links TRBV12-3 or TRBV12-4 to TRBJ2-7; no reliable D call. With 5 bases removed from V and 1 base from J, the gap between germline ends came to 12 bases. CDR3 length: 14 amino acids. This CDR3 reads CASSGGFRSYEQYF. CDR3 bases: TGTGCCAGCAGTGGCGGATTCAGATCCTACGAGCAGTACTTC.

Worth noting for this clonotype: The junction and the germline gene differ at one end; a read error may be behind it. This chain connects TRBV20-1 to TRBJ2-1; D not certain. The CDR3 extends over 14 amino acids. Germline values: CDR1 DFQATT, CDR2 SNEGSKA (reference sequence). Here the CDR3 DNA reads TGCAGTGGGATTGCCCGGAGCTCCTACAATGAGCGGTTCTTC. Translation gives CSGIARSSYNERFF.

The table lists this clonotype with a few counts. The rearrangement links TRBV7-9 to TRBJ2-3; D gene uncertain. The length of the CDR3 is 12 residues. Trimming removed 7 bases from V and 6 bases from J, with 11 bases in between. Per germline, CDR1 SEHNR and CDR2 FQNEAQ (reference sequence). The CDR3 loop is CASTRTEDTQYF. In DNA form, the CDR3 reads TGTGCCAGCACCCGGACCGAGGATACGCAGTATTTT.

This chain uses TRBV7-9 with TRBJ2-5; 9 bases align to TRBD2. The J call is doubtful: the DNA matches TRBJ2-7 better. From germline, CDR1 is SEHNR and CDR2 FQNEAQ (reference sequence). This CDR3 is 15 amino acids long. The CDR3: CASSHLGGRAYEQYF. CDR3 in DNA: TGTGCCAGCAGCCATCTTGGCGGGAGGGCGTACGAGCAGTACTTC.